This T cell receptor (beta chain) was captured in a study of T cells in Graves' hyperthyroidism and ophthalmopathy. Amplification of TCR beta CDR3 regions was performed using RNA transcripts as template. The HTBI set primed first-round TCR CDR3 RT-PCR. Using its own MiXCR run on the multiplex PCR reads, TCRdb lists one record per CDR3 protein. This table has fewer than 500,000 distinct CDR3 sequences, 14% to 15% appearing once. The sequenced sample was blood. This TCR was recovered from a man between 18 and 35 years old with Graves' ophthalmopathy.

The CDR3 region is CAISESRGAYNEQFF. The CDR3 DNA reads as TGTGCCATCAGTGAGTCCCGGGGGGCCTACAATGAGCAGTTCTTC. The chain carries TRBV10-3 and TRBJ2-1; TRBD2 matches 7 bases. The junction had 1 base not matched to a gene; V was cut back by 0 bases and J by 2 bases. CDR3 length: 15 residues. Germline V gives CDR1 ENHRY, CDR2 SYGVKD.